The source of this T cell receptor (beta chain) is a study of blood T cell repertoires in COVID-19. At the level of the study: Sample material is recorded as cDNA or gDNA derived from T cells, B-cell-depleted T cells, or PBMCs.

Participant age was roughly 18 to 89 years, and participants resided in 20 to 30 US areas. Cohorts were determined from participant-reported clinical history. No more than 2 weeks before study entry, exposed participants had met a case of COVID-19. Only in-frame clones appear in the TCRdb table, and some are missing; sequencing was by immunoSEQ multiplex PCR. The sample carries 360,000 or so clones, around nine tenths recorded once. From germline, CDR1 is LGHNT and CDR2 FRNRAP. Trimming at V came to 0 bases and at J to 1 base, leaving 13 bases not matched to a gene. The CDR3 extends over 19 amino acids.

V and J are TRBV12-5 and TRBJ1-1, with TRBD1 identical over 8 bases. The material sequenced was PBMCs or T cells enriched from blood (not recorded which). The sequence came from a woman aged 30 to 39 who had been exposed to COVID-19. The CDR3 loop is CASGLVKGVSGGPNTEAFF. The CDR3 DNA follows: TGTGCTAGTGGTTTGGTAAAAGGAGTGTCAGGGGGCCCGAACACTGAAGCTTTCTTT.